This TCR beta chain emerged from a study of T cells in Graves' hyperthyroidism and ophthalmopathy. Study results and limitations: The model forecast ophthalmopathy, anticipating it by a median approximately 6.1 months before onset. Blood also held most thyroid clonotypes expanded beyond 0.001.

Uncontrolled infections, other autoimmune diseases, pregnancy or lactation led to exclusion of patients. For the diagnoses, clinical symptoms, serum thyroxine and TRAb, thyroid ultrasound and orbital computed tomography were used. The germline V gene encodes CDR1 SGDLS and CDR2 YYNGEE. Deletions cut 0 bases from V and 5 bases from J, with 9 bases between. There are 13 residues in the CDR3. Turning to this clonotype: Its specificity is unknown.

Researchers amplified the TCR beta CDR3 regions from RNA transcripts. An initial round of RT-PCR targeting the TCR CDR3 relied on the HTBI primer set. TCRdb reprocessed the multiplex PCR reads with MiXCR, giving one entry per CDR3 protein. The table lists around 600,000 distinct CDR3 sequences, roughly 46% of them singletons, with under 8.5% in the top ten. This TCR was recovered from an adult man with Graves' disease, either hyperthyroidism or ophthalmopathy (not recorded which). J is TRBJ2-7 and V is TRBV9, with TRBD2 as a possible D gene (6 bases). The sample was peripheral blood or thyroid tissue (not recorded which). The CDR3 region is CASSVAGDDEQYF. The CDR3 DNA is TGTGCCAGCAGCGTAGCGGGGGACGACGAGCAGTACTTC.